The present entry profiles one T cell receptor (beta chain) with its context. This specimen comes from a study of technical replicates of blood from a handful of donors. The method was immunoSEQ multiplex PCR; TCRdb's version includes in-frame clones alone and lacks a portion of them. Found here are under 70,000 clones, 86% of them singletons; the top ten hold 5.6%. The CDR3 length is 12 residues. Per the germline V gene, CDR1 is GTSNPN and CDR2 is SVGIG (reference sequence). J gave up 14 bases and V 2 bases, and 8 bases lay outside the gene matches. The rearrangement links TRBV30 to TRBJ2-1; 8 positions agree with TRBD1. The source of this sequence is a human donor in good health. Some clones in this sample may be carry-over from other donors' samples. The sequenced sample consisted of PBMCs. The CDR3 loop is CAWSPRQGAKFF. In nucleotides, the CDR3 is TGTGCCTGGAGTCCCCGGCAGGGGGCAAAGTTCTTC.